This TCR beta chain was captured by sequencing in a study of blood T cells in healthy people across ages. For the study at large: Per two T cells, about one barcoded beta molecule was captured through template switching.

The draw of peripheral blood yielded about 10 milliliters from each donor. Per germline, CDR1 LNHNV and CDR2 YYDKDF (reference sequence). The V and J ends lost 1 base and 0 bases respectively, with 9 bases between them. The length of the CDR3 is 15 residues. Together with a sample-barcoded 5' primer, a J-beta primer mix was included in a second PCR lasting about 6 to 11 cycles. MiXCR, applied by TCRdb to the 5' RACE reads, yields one record per CDR3 protein. The data hold around 1,500,000 distinct CDR3 sequences, with around 39% observed a single time. The receptor was derived from a woman aged 18-30 years in good health. This chain links TRBV15 with TRBJ1-1, with no clear D. Sequencing was carried out using blood. The CDR3 loop reads CATSRAQTLNTEAFF. DNA for the CDR3: TGTGCCACCAGCAGAGCCCAGACCCTGAACACTGAAGCTTTCTTT.